Presented here are 15 T cell receptor beta chains from one specimen sequenced in a study of identical twins. MiXCR, applied by TCRdb to the 5' RACE reads, yields one record per CDR3 protein. The sample has hundreds of thousands of distinct CDR3 sequences; roughly 6.2% are singletons. Sample: naive T cells sorted from blood. These TCRs come from a man between 18 and 35 years old in good health.

This clonotype occurred a few times. This chain links TRBV28 with TRBJ2-1; 8 nucleotides line up with TRBD2. In germline, CDR1 is MDHEN, CDR2 SYDVKM. There are 15 residues in the CDR3. With 3 bases clipped from V and 6 bases from J, the junction kept 7 bases outside the gene matches. The CDR3 DNA reads as TGTGCCAGCAGTTTCGGCGGGGGGCTTTTCAATGAGCAGTTCTTC. This gives the protein CASSFGGGLFNEQFF.

This clonotype appeared many times. Here the CDR3 DNA reads TGCGCCAGCAGCTTCACAGGCCTGGTATACACCGGGGAGCTGTTTTTT. It yields the protein CASSFTGLVYTGELFF. The rearrangement uses TRBV5-1 and TRBJ2-2, with D perhaps matching TRBD1 (5 bases). The CDR3 is 16 amino acids. Trimming removed 2 bases at V and 3 bases at J, with 14 bases between. CDR1 and CDR2 from the germline V gene are SGHRS and YFSETQ.

The sample holds a few counts of this clonotype. The genes are TRBV29-1 and TRBJ2-5, with a possible D match to TRBD1 (6 bases). This CDR3 region has 12 residues. The ends were cut back, 6 bases at V and 5 bases at J, with 13 bases in the middle. Germline CDR1 reads SQVTM; CDR2 reads ANQGSEA. CDR3 sequence: CSVNRVKETQYF. CDR3 sequence (DNA): TGCAGCGTGAACAGGGTTAAGGAGACCCAGTACTTC.

The chain couples TRBV2 to TRBJ2-1, with 8 bases matching TRBD2. The J segment lost 6 bases and the V segment lost 10 bases, leaving 11 bases of the junction unmatched. From germline, CDR1 is SNHLY and CDR2 FYNNEI. The CDR3 sequence is 14 residues long. The CDR3 nucleotides read TGTGCCATACCTCGGGCGGGAGGTGCCAATGAGCAGTTCTTC. Translated, it gives CAIPRAGGANEQFF.

The chain combines TRBV20-1 with TRBJ1-3; TRBD1 is a possible D gene (6 bases). The CDR3 has 14 amino acids. Germline CDR1 reads DFQATT; CDR2 reads SNEGSKA (reference sequence). V dropped 5 bases and J dropped 7 bases, with 18 bases sitting between them. The CDR3: CSASLNRAGNTIYF. The CDR3 DNA reads TGCAGTGCTTCCCTTAACAGGGCCGGGAACACCATATATTTT.

This clonotype was found a few times. The chain has TRBV20-1 and TRBJ2-3, with 11 bases identical to TRBD2. The CDR3 is 15 residues long. With 6 bases clipped from V and 4 bases from J, the junction kept 9 bases outside the gene matches. CDR1 is DFQATT, CDR2 SNEGSKA, per germline (reference sequence). The CDR3 DNA reads TGCAGTGCGTCGACTAGCGGGAATCGCGCAGATACGCAGTATTTT. It translates to CSASTSGNRADTQYF.

This clonotype was seen repeatedly, ten times or more. The DNA of the CDR3 is TGCGCCAGCGGAGGGACAGGGGTAAACACTGAAGCTTTCTTT. It translates to CASGGTGVNTEAFF. The chain carries TRBV5-1 and TRBJ1-1, with 10 bases matching TRBD1. V was pared by 7 bases and J by 2 bases, with 5 bases of the junction left unmatched. Germline V lookup: CDR1 SGHRS, CDR2 YFSETQ. This CDR3 region has 14 residues.

The chain recombines TRBV19 with TRBJ2-4, with D uncertain. The ends were cut back, 2 bases at V and 0 bases at J, with 11 bases in the middle. The length of the CDR3 is 16 residues. The germline CDR1 and CDR2 sequences are LNHDA and SQIVND (reference sequence). The CDR3 region is CASSIYRVEAKNIQYF. CDR3 nucleotides: TGTGCCAGTAGTATATATAGGGTAGAAGCCAAAAACATTCAGTACTTC.

This clonotype has ten or more counts. V usage is TRBV4-1 and J usage is TRBJ2-3; no clear D. CDR1 and CDR2 from the germline V gene are MGHRA and YSYEKL. Trimming took 4 bases from V and 1 from J, leaving 9 bases between them. CDR3 length: 14 residues. CDR3 sequence (DNA): TGCGCCAGCAGCCTCACGGAAGGCACAGATACGCAGTATTTT. It yields the protein CASSLTEGTDTQYF.

This clonotype showed up just a few times. The V call is TRBV6-2 or TRBV6-3, the J call TRBJ2-7; possibly TRBD1 or TRBD2 for D (5 bases each). The V end lost 10 bases, the J end lost 0 bases, and 7 bases lay between the germline ends. The CDR3 length is 11 residues. Germline V gene lookup returns CDR1 MNHEY and CDR2 SVGEGT. The CDR3 loop is CATGTSYEQYV. The CDR3 bases are TGTGCCACAGGGACCTCCTACGAGCAGTACGTC.

The V and J genes are TRBV7-3 and TRBJ2-7; 9 bases align to TRBD1. With 1 base clipped from V and 1 base from J, the junction kept 2 bases outside the gene matches. Germline V gene lookup returns CDR1 SGHTA and CDR2 FQGTGA. The CDR3 spans 15 residues. CDR3 sequence (DNA): TGTGCCAGCAGCTTAAGACAGGGGGGTTCCTACGAGCAGTACTTC. The encoded protein is CASSLRQGGSYEQYF.

This clonotype came up many times. This sequence joins TRBV7-2 and TRBJ2-1; D possibly corresponds to TRBD1 (5 bases). The germline CDR1 and CDR2 sequences are SGHTA and FQGNSA. The CDR3 has 16 amino acids. V shed 1 base and J shed 2 bases, with 12 bases lying between them. The CDR3 reads CASSLEGDSPYNEQFF. The CDR3 region has the DNA TGTGCCAGCAGCTTAGAAGGGGATTCTCCCTACAATGAGCAGTTCTTC.

This clonotype was picked up many times. The gene calls are TRBV12-3 or TRBV12-4 and TRBJ2-1; D possibly corresponds to TRBD1 (6 bases). This CDR3 contains 17 residues. Trimming took off 4 bases at V and 5 bases at J, with 21 bases between the two ends. The CDR3 is CASSSRGGLDRDNEQFF. Written as DNA, the CDR3 is TGTGCCAGCAGTTCGAGAGGGGGTCTAGATAGGGACAATGAGCAGTTCTTC.

This clonotype was found a few times. The chain has TRBV15 and TRBJ1-5; D may be TRBD1 (5 bases). Per germline, CDR1 LNHNV and CDR2 YYDKDF (reference sequence). The CDR3 sequence is 15 residues long. The ends were cut back, 5 bases at V and 3 bases at J, with 14 bases in the middle. DNA of the CDR3: TGTGCCACCAGCCGCCGGGGACTATCCAATCAGCCCCAGCATTTT. It encodes CATSRRGLSNQPQHF.

This clonotype was observed many times. The gene calls are TRBV7-9 and TRBJ1-5; no clear D. Trimming pared 1 base from V and 6 bases from J, leaving 4 bases between. Germline CDR1 and CDR2: SEHNR and FQNEAQ (reference sequence). This CDR3 has 12 residues. DNA for the CDR3: TGTGCCAGCAGCTTAGACAGTCAGCCCCAGCATTTT. This codes for CASSLDSQPQHF.